The clone carrying this TCR beta chain appeared a few times. These data are taken from a study of T-cell memory formation after mild COVID-19. Germline V gene lookup returns CDR1 LGHNA and CDR2 YSLEER. The CDR3 extends over 15 amino acids. Trimming cost V 2 bases and J 5 bases, with 13 bases left between them. TCRdb re-analysed the 5' RACE reads in MiXCR, keeping a single row per CDR3 protein. The profile shows about 110,000 distinct CDR3 sequences, about an eighth of them singletons. The sequence came from an adult woman who had mild COVID-19 (a few samples of this study predate the infection). Cell type and time point are not known. What was sequenced was PBMCs or a T cell subset sorted from them (not recorded which). The chain combines TRBV4-3 with TRBJ1-5; no reliable D call. As DNA, the CDR3 is TGCGCCAGCAGCCAAAGGATCCGAGGAGATCAGCCCCAGCATTTT. This translates into CASSQRIRGDQPQHF.